The source of this T cell receptor (beta chain) is a study of blood T cell repertoires in COVID-19. Study overall: Researchers got acute and convalescent COVID-19 samples from the United States, Italy and Spain. In each case, the material was cDNA or gDNA derived from T cells, B-cell-depleted T cells, or PBMCs.

Patients from Seattle were sampled longitudinally, starting during active infection. Authors' processing steps: Scientists estimated how many nucleated cells there were by amplifying reference gene primers. Measured with immunoSEQ multiplex PCR; TCRdb has only the in-frame clones, and not every one. The V and J calls and the clone size are those of that table, but D and trimming were determined from the DNA. The sample has over 250,000 clones, around nine tenths seen once; the top ten hold approximately 14%. Trimming took 7 bases from V and 2 from J, leaving 9 bases between them. This CDR3 has 12 residues. Germline assignment: CDR1 SGHNT and CDR2 YYREEE (reference sequence).

This TCR was sampled from a woman between 65 and 79 years old with COVID-19, enrolled during active disease. This chain connects TRBV5-4 to TRBJ1-2; D remains ambiguous. Sequenced sample: peripheral blood. The CDR3 sequence is CASAAENYGYTF. The CDR3 nucleotides are TGTGCCAGCGCAGCGGAGAACTATGGCTACACCTTC.